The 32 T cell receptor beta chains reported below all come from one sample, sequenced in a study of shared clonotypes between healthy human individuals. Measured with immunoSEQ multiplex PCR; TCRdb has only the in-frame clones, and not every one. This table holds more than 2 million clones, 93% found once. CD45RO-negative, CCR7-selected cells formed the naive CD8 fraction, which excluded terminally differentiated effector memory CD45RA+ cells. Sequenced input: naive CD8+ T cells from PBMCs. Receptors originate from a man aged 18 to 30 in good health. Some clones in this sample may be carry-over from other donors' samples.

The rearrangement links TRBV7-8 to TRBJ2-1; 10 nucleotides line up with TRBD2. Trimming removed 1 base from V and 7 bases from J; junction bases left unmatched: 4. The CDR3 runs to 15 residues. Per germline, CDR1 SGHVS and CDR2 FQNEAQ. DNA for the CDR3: TGTGCCAGCAGCTTAGAACTAGCGGGAACGAATGAGCAGTTCTTC. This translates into CASSLELAGTNEQFF.

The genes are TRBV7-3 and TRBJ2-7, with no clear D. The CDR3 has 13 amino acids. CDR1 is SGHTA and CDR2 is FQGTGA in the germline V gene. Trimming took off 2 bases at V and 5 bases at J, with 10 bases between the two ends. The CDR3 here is CASSLSRVNEQYF. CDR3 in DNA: TGTGCCAGCAGCTTATCCCGAGTAAACGAGCAGTACTTC.

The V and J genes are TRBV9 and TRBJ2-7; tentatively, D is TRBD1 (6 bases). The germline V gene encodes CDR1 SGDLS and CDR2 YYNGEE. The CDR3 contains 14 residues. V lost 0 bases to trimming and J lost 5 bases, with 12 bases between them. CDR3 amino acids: CASSVAVGQHEQYF. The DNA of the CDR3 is TGTGCCAGCAGCGTAGCTGTGGGACAACACGAGCAGTACTTC.

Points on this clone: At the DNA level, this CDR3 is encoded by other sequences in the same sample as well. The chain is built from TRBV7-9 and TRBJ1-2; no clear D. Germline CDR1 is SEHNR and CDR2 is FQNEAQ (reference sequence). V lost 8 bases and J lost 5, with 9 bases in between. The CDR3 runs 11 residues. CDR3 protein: CASSSGYGYTF. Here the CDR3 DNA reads TGTGCCAGCTCAAGTGGGTATGGCTACACCTTC. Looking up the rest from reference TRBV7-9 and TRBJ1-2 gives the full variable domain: DTGVSQNPRHKITKRGQNVTFRCDPISEHNRLYWYRQTLGQGPEFLTYFQNEAQLEKSRLLSDRFSAERPKGSFSTLEIQRTEQGDSAMYLCASSSGYGYTFGSGTRLTVV.

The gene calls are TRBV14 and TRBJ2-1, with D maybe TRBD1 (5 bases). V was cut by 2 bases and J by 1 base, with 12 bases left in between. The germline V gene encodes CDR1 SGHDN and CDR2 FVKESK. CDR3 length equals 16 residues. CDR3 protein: CASSQYMTVSYNEQFF. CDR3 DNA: TGTGCCAGCAGCCAATATATGACAGTATCCTACAATGAGCAGTTCTTC.

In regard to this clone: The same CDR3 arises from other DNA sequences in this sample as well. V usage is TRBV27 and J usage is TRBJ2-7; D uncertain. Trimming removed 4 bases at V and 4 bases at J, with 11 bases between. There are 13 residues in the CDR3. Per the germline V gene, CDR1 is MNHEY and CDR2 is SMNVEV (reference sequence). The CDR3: CASSSGRRYEQYF. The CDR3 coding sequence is TGTGCCAGCAGTTCGGGTCGCAGATACGAGCAGTACTTC.

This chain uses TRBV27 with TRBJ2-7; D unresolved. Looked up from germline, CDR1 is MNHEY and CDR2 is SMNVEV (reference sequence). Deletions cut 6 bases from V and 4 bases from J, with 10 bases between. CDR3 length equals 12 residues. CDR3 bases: TGTGCCAGCAGATCTCTCGAATACGAGCAGTACTTC. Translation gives CASRSLEYEQYF.

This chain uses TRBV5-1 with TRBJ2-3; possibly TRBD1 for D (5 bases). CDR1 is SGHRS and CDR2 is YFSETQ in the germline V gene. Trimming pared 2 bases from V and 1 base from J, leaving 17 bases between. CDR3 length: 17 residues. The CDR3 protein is CASSLPDRKTRTDTQYF. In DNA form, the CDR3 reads TGCGCCAGCAGCTTACCAGACAGAAAAACACGCACAGATACGCAGTATTTT.

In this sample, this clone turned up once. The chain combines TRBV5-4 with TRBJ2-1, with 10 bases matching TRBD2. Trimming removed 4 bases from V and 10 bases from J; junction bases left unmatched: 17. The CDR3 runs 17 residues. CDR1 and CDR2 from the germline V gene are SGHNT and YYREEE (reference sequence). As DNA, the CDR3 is TGTGCCAGCAGCGCCGCCTCTATGAGCGGGAGGGCCGAAGAGCAGTTCTTC. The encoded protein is CASSAASMSGRAEEQFF.

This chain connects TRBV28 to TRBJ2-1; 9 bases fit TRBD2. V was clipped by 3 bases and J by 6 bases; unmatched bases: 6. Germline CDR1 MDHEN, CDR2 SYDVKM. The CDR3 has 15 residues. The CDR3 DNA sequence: TGTGCCAGCAGTTTTGGGCTAGCGGGACTCAATGAGCAGTTCTTC. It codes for CASSFGLAGLNEQFF.

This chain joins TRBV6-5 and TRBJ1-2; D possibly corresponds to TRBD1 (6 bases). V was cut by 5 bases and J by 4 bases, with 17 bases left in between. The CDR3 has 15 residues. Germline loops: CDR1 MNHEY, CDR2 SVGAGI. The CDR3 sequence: CASSNRDTGIYGYTF. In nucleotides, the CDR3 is TGTGCCAGCAGTAATAGGGACACTGGGATCTATGGCTACACCTTC.

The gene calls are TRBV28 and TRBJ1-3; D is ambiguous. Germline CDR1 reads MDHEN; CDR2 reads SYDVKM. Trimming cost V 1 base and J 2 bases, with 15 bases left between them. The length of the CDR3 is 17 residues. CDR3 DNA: TGTGCCAGCAGTTTATCCCCAAACCCGGCGGCTGGAAACACCATATATTTT. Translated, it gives CASSLSPNPAAGNTIYF.

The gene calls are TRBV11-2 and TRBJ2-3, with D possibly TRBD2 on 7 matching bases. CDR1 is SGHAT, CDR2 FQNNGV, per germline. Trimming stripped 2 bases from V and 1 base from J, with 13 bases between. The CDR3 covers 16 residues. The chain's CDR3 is CASSLLRGAGTDTQYF. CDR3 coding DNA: TGTGCCAGCAGCTTATTACGGGGGGCTGGCACAGATACGCAGTATTTT. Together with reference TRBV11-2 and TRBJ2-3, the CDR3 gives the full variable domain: EAGVAQSPRYKIIEKRQSVAFWCNPISGHATLYWYQQILGQGPKLLIQFQNNGVVDDSQLPKDRFSAERLKGVDSTLKIQPAKLEDSAVYLCASSLLRGAGTDTQYFGPGTRLTVL.

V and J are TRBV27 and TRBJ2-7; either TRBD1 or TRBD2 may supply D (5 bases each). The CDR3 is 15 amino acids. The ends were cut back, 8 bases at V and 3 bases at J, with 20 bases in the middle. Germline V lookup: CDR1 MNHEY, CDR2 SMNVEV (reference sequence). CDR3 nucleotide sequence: TGTGCCAGCGCGGAGAGTGGTCTGAGGGGCTACGAGCAGTACTTC. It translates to CASAESGLRGYEQYF.

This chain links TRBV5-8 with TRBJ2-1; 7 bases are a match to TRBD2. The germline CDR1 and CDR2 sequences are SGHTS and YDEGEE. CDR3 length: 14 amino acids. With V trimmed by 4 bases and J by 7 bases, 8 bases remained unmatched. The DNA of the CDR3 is TGTGCCAGCAGCCCAGGACTAGTTGTTAATGAGCAGTTCTTC. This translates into CASSPGLVVNEQFF.

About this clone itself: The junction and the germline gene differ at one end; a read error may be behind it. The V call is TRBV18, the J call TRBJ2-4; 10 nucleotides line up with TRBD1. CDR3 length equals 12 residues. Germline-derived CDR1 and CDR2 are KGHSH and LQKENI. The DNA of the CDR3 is TGTGCCAGCTCATATCCGGGACAGGGGCCGTTCTTC. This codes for CASSYPGQGPFF.

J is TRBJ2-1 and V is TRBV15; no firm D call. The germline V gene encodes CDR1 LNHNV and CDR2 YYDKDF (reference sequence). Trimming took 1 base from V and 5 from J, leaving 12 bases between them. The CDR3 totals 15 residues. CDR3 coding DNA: TGTGCCACCAGCAGAGGGGTCTTTGGGCACAATGAGCAGTTCTTC. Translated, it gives CATSRGVFGHNEQFF. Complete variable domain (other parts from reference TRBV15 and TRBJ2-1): DAMVIQNPRYQVTQFGKPVTLSCSQTLNHNVMYWYQQKSSQAPKLLFHYYDKDFNNEADTPDNFQSRRPNTSFCFLDIRSPGLGDTAMYLCATSRGVFGHNEQFFGPGTRLTVL.

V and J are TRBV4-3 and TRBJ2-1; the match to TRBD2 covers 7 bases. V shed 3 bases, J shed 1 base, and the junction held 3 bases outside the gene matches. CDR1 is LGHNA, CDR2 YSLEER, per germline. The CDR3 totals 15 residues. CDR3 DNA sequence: TGCGCCAGCAGCCACGCGGGAGAGTCCTACAATGAGCAGTTCTTC. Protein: CASSHAGESYNEQFF.

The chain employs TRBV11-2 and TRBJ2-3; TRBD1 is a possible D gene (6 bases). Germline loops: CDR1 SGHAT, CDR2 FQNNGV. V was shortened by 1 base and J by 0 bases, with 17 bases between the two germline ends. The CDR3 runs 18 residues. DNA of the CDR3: TGTGCCAGCAGCTTAGGTTGGAGGACAGAAACTAGCACAGATACGCAGTATTTT. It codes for CASSLGWRTETSTDTQYF. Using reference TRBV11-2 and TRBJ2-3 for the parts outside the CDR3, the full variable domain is EAGVAQSPRYKIIEKRQSVAFWCNPISGHATLYWYQQILGQGPKLLIQFQNNGVVDDSQLPKDRFSAERLKGVDSTLKIQPAKLEDSAVYLCASSLGWRTETSTDTQYFGPGTRLTVL.

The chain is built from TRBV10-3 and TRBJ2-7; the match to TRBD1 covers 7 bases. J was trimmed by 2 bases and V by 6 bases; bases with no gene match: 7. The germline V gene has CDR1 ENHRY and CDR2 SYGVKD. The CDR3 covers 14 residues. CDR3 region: CAISTPGQTYEQYF. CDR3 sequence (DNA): TGTGCCATCAGCACACCGGGACAGACCTACGAGCAGTACTTC.

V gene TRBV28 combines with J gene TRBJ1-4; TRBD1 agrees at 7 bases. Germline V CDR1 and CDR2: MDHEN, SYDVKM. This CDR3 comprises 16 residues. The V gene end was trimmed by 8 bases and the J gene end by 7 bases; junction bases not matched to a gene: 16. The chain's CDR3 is CASSPETGEAGEKLFF. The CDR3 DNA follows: TGTGCCAGCTCGCCCGAAACAGGGGAGGCGGGTGAAAAACTGTTTTTT.

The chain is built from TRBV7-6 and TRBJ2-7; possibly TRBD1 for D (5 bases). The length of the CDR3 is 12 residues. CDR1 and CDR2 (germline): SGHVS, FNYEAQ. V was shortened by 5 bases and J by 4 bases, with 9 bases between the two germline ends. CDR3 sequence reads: CASSPRGYEQYF. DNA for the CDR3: TGTGCCAGCAGCCCAAGGGGATACGAGCAGTACTTC.

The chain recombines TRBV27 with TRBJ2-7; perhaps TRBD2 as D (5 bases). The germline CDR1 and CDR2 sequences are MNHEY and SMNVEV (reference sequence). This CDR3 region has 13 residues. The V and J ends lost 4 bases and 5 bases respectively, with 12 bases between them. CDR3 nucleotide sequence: TGTGCCAGCAGTTCCGCGGGTAGCAACGAGCAGTACTTC. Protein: CASSSAGSNEQYF.

The CDR3 bases are TGTGCCAGCAGCCCCCGGACTAGCGGGAGGGATACGCAGTATTTT. As protein: CASSPRTSGRDTQYF. The chain is built from TRBV27 and TRBJ2-3; 14 bases line up with TRBD2. Germline V CDR1 and CDR2: MNHEY, SMNVEV (reference sequence). CDR3 size: 15 residues. The junction had 5 bases not matched to a gene; V was cut back by 6 bases and J by 6 bases.

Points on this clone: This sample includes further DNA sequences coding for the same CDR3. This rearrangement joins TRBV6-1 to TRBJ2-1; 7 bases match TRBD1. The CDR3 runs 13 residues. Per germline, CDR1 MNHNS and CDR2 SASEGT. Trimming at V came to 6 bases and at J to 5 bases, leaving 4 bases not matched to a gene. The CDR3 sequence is CASRNRGNNEQFF. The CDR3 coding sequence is TGTGCCAGCAGGAACAGGGGCAACAATGAGCAGTTCTTC.

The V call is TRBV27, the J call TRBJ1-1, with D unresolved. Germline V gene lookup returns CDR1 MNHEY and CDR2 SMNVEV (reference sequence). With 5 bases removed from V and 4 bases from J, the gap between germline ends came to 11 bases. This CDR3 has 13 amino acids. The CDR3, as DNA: TGTGCCAGCAGTCCAGTAATAGGCACTGAAGCTTTCTTT. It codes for CASSPVIGTEAFF.

CDR3 in DNA: TGTGCCAGCAGCTTAGTGCTCGGACTAGCGGGCGACGAGCAGTACTTC. This codes for CASSLVLGLAGDEQYF. The V call is TRBV11-1, the J call TRBJ2-7; 11 bases align to TRBD2. V shed 1 base and J 5 bases; nucleotides not matched to a gene: 7. Looked up from germline, CDR1 is SGHAT and CDR2 is FQDESV (reference sequence). The CDR3 consists of 16 residues.

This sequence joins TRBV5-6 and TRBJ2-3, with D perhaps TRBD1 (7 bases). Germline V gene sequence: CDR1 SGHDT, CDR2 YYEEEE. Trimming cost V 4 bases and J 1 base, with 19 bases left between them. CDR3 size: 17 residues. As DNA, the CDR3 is TGTGCCAGCAGCAGGGGGCGGACTAAGCGGGGCACAGATACGCAGTATTTT. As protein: CASSRGRTKRGTDTQYF.

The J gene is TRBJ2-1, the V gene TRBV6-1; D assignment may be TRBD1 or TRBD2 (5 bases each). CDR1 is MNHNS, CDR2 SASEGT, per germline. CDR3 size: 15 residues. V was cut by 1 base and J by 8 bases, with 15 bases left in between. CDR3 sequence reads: CASSEVGTANDEQFF. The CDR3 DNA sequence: TGTGCCAGCAGTGAAGTAGGGACCGCTAATGATGAGCAGTTCTTC.

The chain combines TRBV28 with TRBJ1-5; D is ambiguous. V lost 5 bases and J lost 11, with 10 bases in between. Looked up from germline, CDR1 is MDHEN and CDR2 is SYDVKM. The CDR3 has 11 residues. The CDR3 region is CASSMDPAQHF. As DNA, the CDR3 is TGTGCCAGCAGTATGGATCCTGCCCAGCATTTT.

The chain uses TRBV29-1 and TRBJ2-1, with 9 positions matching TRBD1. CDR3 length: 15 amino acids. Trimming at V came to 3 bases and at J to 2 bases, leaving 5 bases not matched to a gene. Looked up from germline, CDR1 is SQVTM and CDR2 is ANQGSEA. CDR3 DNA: TGCAGCGTTGATAGGGGACAGGGTGCCTACAATGAGCAGTTCTTC. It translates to CSVDRGQGAYNEQFF.

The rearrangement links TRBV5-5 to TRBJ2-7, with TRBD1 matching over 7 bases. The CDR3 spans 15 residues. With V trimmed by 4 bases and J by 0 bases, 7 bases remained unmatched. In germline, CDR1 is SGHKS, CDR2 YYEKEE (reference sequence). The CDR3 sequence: CASSQGDSISYEQYF. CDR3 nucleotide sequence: TGTGCCAGCAGCCAGGGGGACAGCATCTCCTACGAGCAGTACTTC.